Listed here are 32 T cell receptor beta chains from one sample, sequenced in a study of long-term antiretroviral therapy in people with HIV. A v3.0 immunoSEQ assay was performed at survey level. Repertoires were generated with immunoSEQ multiplex PCR, while TCRdb's copy carries only in-frame clones and drops some. The data contain around 30,000 clones, 70% to 90% of them singletons. The input for sequencing was unsorted PBMCs, taken 3 years after starting antiretroviral therapy. Receptors were obtained from a man aged 35-49 years with HIV.

This clone is termed large. J is TRBJ2-5 and V is TRBV6-5; TRBD1 matches at 9 bases. The CDR3 sequence is 15 residues long. Germline V gene data show CDR1 as MNHEY and CDR2 as SVGAGI. J gave up 0 bases and V 2 bases, and 1 base lay outside the gene matches. The CDR3 DNA sequence: TGTGCCAGCAGTTACGGACAGGGGTACCAAGAGACCCAGTACTTC. Amino acid sequence: CASSYGQGYQETQYF.

This clone was counted a few times. This chain joins TRBV28 and TRBJ1-1, with 9 bases aligning to TRBD1. V gave up 6 bases and J gave up 4 bases; unmatched junction bases: 9. Germline assignment: CDR1 MDHEN and CDR2 SYDVKM. The CDR3 loop spans 15 amino acids. CDR3 nucleotides: TGTGCCAGCAGCCATGACAGGGGGATCGGCACTGAAGCTTTCTTT. Translation: CASSHDRGIGTEAFF. Variable domain in full (rest from reference TRBV28 and TRBJ1-1): DVKVTQSSRYLVKRTGEKVFLECVQDMDHENMFWYRQDPGLGLRLIYFSYDVKMKEKGDIPEGYSVSREKKERFSLILESASTNQTSMYLCASSHDRGIGTEAFFGQGTRLTVV.

This rearrangement joins TRBV5-6 to TRBJ2-3; D might be TRBD1 (5 bases). The CDR3 runs 15 residues. CDR1 and CDR2 (germline): SGHDT, YYEEEE. V lost 2 bases to trimming and J lost 5 bases, with 15 bases between them. CDR3: CASSFAGIMLDTQYF. The CDR3 nucleotides read TGTGCCAGCAGCTTCGCAGGGATAATGTTAGATACGCAGTATTTT.

J is TRBJ1-1 and V is TRBV5-1; tentative D call: TRBD1 (5 bases). Germline assignment: CDR1 SGHRS and CDR2 YFSETQ. The CDR3 runs 17 residues. Trimming left V 1 base short and J 3 bases short, with 19 bases between. CDR3 sequence reads: CASSLRGEGPEHTEAFF. The CDR3 nucleotides read TGCGCCAGCAGCTTGCGGGGGGAGGGACCGGAACACACTGAAGCTTTCTTT. The variable domain in full, with the rest retrieved from reference TRBV5-1 and TRBJ1-1, is KAGVTQTPRYLIKTRGQQVTLSCSPISGHRSVSWYQQTPGQGLQFLFEYFSETQRNKGNFPGRFSGRQFSNSRSEMNVSTLELGDSALYLCASSLRGEGPEHTEAFFGQGTRLTVV.

The genes are TRBV6-5 and TRBJ1-1; the D gene is possibly TRBD1 (6 bases). V was shortened by 4 bases and J by 6 bases, with 18 bases between the two germline ends. Per germline, CDR1 MNHEY and CDR2 SVGAGI. There are 15 residues in the CDR3. The CDR3 loop reads CASSSQQGMSSEAFF. The CDR3 DNA reads TGTGCCAGCAGTTCCCAACAGGGTATGAGCTCTGAAGCTTTCTTT.

This clone was found once. The chain combines TRBV5-1 with TRBJ1-1; 7 bases match TRBD1. The V gene's germline CDR1 is SGHRS and CDR2 YFSETQ. This CDR3 spans 15 amino acids. Trimming removed 4 bases from V and 2 bases from J; junction bases left unmatched: 8. In nucleotides, the CDR3 is TGCGCCAGCAGCCTGGGACAGCGAGGTAACACTGAAGCTTTCTTT. Protein product: CASSLGQRGNTEAFF.

The chain combines TRBV13 with TRBJ1-2, with D uncertain. The CDR3 is 12 amino acids. From germline, CDR1 is PRHDT and CDR2 FYEKMQ (reference sequence). Trimming cost V 5 bases and J 7 bases, with 11 bases left between them. Written as DNA, the CDR3 is TGTGCCAGCAGCCTAACGGGGAGTGGCTACACCTTC. This codes for CASSLTGSGYTF.

The J gene is TRBJ2-1, the V gene TRBV4-2; maybe TRBD2 (6 bases). This CDR3 spans 17 amino acids. V lost 4 bases and J lost 1, with 17 bases in between. Germline loops: CDR1 LGHNA, CDR2 YNFKEQ. CDR3 nucleotide sequence: TGTGCCAGCAGCCCAGTCGTGGTGGGGGGATCCTACAATGAGCAGTTCTTC. This sequence encodes CASSPVVVGGSYNEQFF.

The rearrangement links TRBV2 to TRBJ1-3; D is perhaps TRBD1 (5 bases). V lost 6 bases and J 2 bases, leaving 14 bases between the germline ends. This CDR3 contains 15 residues. In germline, CDR1 is SNHLY, CDR2 FYNNEI. The CDR3 reads CASRGEGSPGNTIYF. In nucleotides, the CDR3 is TGTGCCAGCAGGGGGGAGGGAAGCCCTGGAAACACCATATATTTT.

The V and J genes are TRBV11-2 and TRBJ2-5, with D hard to call. The CDR3 covers 11 residues. CDR1 and CDR2 from the germline V gene are SGHAT and FQNNGV. With 2 bases removed from V and 5 bases from J, the gap between germline ends came to 3 bases. The CDR3 here is CASSLRETQYF. The CDR3 DNA reads TGTGCCAGCAGCTTAAGGGAGACCCAGTACTTC.

V is TRBV18 and J is TRBJ2-1; D may be TRBD1 (5 bases). Germline V gives CDR1 KGHSH, CDR2 LQKENI. Trimming shortened V by 2 bases and J by 7 bases, and 9 bases separated the two germline ends. This CDR3 has 13 residues. The CDR3 nucleotides read TGTGCCAGCTCACCAGGGTCAGGGAATGAGCAGTTCTTC. Its protein product is CASSPGSGNEQFF.

The chain couples TRBV5-1 to TRBJ2-7, with D perhaps matching TRBD1 (5 bases). The CDR3 consists of 14 residues. V lost 2 bases and J 0 bases, leaving 9 bases between the germline ends. Germline V gene lookup returns CDR1 SGHRS and CDR2 YFSETQ. DNA for the CDR3: TGCGCCAGCAGCTTTGTAGGGGACTCCTACGAGCAGTACTTC. Translation gives CASSFVGDSYEQYF.

V usage is TRBV5-6 and J usage is TRBJ2-2; D may be TRBD1 (6 bases). Trimming removed 2 bases from V and 5 bases from J, with 7 bases in between. This CDR3 contains 13 residues. In germline, CDR1 is SGHDT, CDR2 YYEEEE. The CDR3 sequence: CASSLGGTGELFF. The CDR3 DNA reads as TGTGCCAGCAGCTTAGGGGGAACCGGGGAGCTGTTTTTT.

V usage is TRBV12-5 and J usage is TRBJ2-3, with TRBD1 identical over 12 bases. The germline gives CDR1 LGHNT, CDR2 FRNRAP. With 5 bases clipped from V and 0 bases from J, the junction kept 9 bases outside the gene matches. CDR3 size: 18 residues. The CDR3 region is CASGPIPGTGGSTDTQYF. The CDR3 DNA is TGTGCTAGTGGTCCCATACCCGGGACAGGGGGCAGCACAGATACGCAGTATTTT.

J is TRBJ1-2 and V is TRBV7-9, with 8 bases lining up with TRBD1. V dropped 4 bases and J dropped 7; count of bases not matched to a gene: 5. Germline loops: CDR1 SEHNR, CDR2 FQNEAQ (reference sequence). CDR3 size: 13 residues. The CDR3, as DNA: TGTGCCAGCAGCTCCAGGGGGCGGATTGGCTACACCTTC. Amino acids: CASSSRGRIGYTF.

This chain connects TRBV30 to TRBJ2-1; D is uncertain. The CDR3 spans 11 residues. Trimming shortened V by 6 bases and J by 1 base, and 4 bases separated the two germline ends. CDR1 GTSNPN and CDR2 SVGIG come from the germline V gene (reference sequence). CDR3 nucleotide sequence: TGTGCCTGTCGATCCTACAATGAGCAGTTCTTC. Translation: CACRSYNEQFF.

This clone was observed once. V usage is TRBV15 and J usage is TRBJ2-7; TRBD1 matches at 10 bases. The germline gives CDR1 LNHNV, CDR2 YYDKDF (reference sequence). This CDR3 has 16 residues. J was trimmed by 3 bases and V by 0 bases; bases with no gene match: 5. In nucleotides, the CDR3 is TGTGCCACCAGCAGAGATCAGGGGACAGGGGTCTACGAGCAGTACTTC. It yields the protein CATSRDQGTGVYEQYF.

J is TRBJ2-2 and V is TRBV5-1; a possible D gene is TRBD1 (5 bases). Trimming stripped 2 bases from V and 3 bases from J, with 14 bases between. CDR3 length equals 16 residues. Germline V gives CDR1 SGHRS, CDR2 YFSETQ. The CDR3 sequence is CASSFTQGFYTGELFF. The CDR3 DNA is TGCGCCAGCAGCTTCACGCAGGGTTTTTACACCGGGGAGCTGTTTTTT. Filled out from reference TRBV5-1 and TRBJ2-2, the complete variable domain reads KAGVTQTPRYLIKTRGQQVTLSCSPISGHRSVSWYQQTPGQGLQFLFEYFSETQRNKGNFPGRFSGRQFSNSRSEMNVSTLELGDSALYLCASSFTQGFYTGELFFGEGSRLTVL.

The chain has TRBV18 and TRBJ2-2; 9 bases line up with TRBD1. Trimming cost V 2 bases and J 0 bases; bases outside gene matches: 7. CDR1 and CDR2 (germline): KGHSH, LQKENI. The CDR3 length is 18 residues. The CDR3 sequence: CASSPDGQGPSNTGELFF. In DNA, the CDR3 is TGTGCCAGCTCACCAGATGGACAGGGGCCGTCGAACACCGGGGAGCTGTTTTTT. Variable domain in full (rest from reference TRBV18 and TRBJ2-2): NAGVMQNPRHLVRRRGQEARLRCSPMKGHSHVYWYRQLPEEGLKFMVYLQKENIIDESGMPKERFSAEFPKEGPSILRIQQVVRGDSAAYFCASSPDGQGPSNTGELFFGEGSRLTVL.

This sequence joins TRBV6-6 and TRBJ1-2; no clear D gene. Germline-derived CDR1 and CDR2 are MNHNY and SVGAGI (reference sequence). This CDR3 has 14 residues. Trimming took off 2 bases at V and 8 bases at J, with 15 bases between the two ends. The CDR3 DNA follows: TGTGCCAGCAGTTACCCTACAGCCTTGGAAGGCTACACCTTC. This encodes CASSYPTALEGYTF.

The chain combines TRBV13 with TRBJ2-1; 7 bases map to TRBD2. The CDR3 covers 15 residues. Trimming at V came to 4 bases and at J to 5 bases, leaving 8 bases not matched to a gene. The V gene's germline CDR1 is PRHDT and CDR2 FYEKMQ (reference sequence). The CDR3 protein is CASSSSLGLDNEQFF. In DNA form, the CDR3 reads TGTGCCAGCAGCTCGTCATTAGGACTAGACAATGAGCAGTTCTTC.

V and J are TRBV7-6 and TRBJ2-1, with TRBD2 matching 9 bases. V dropped 1 base and J dropped 7; count of bases not matched to a gene: 11. This CDR3 is 17 amino acids long. The V gene's germline CDR1 is SGHVS and CDR2 FNYEAQ. CDR3 amino acids: CASSLGASGIRENEQFF. In DNA form, the CDR3 reads TGTGCCAGCAGCTTAGGGGCTAGCGGGATACGGGAGAATGAGCAGTTCTTC.

V gene TRBV5-1 combines with J gene TRBJ1-1; tentatively, D is TRBD1 (5 bases). Germline values: CDR1 SGHRS, CDR2 YFSETQ. The CDR3 contains 14 residues. The germline V and J ends were trimmed by 1 base and 6 bases, with 13 bases remaining between them. In nucleotides, the CDR3 is TGCGCCAGCAGCTTGTGGGGGGTAGGGTCTGAAGCTTTCTTT. This encodes CASSLWGVGSEAFF.

This clone has only one observation. V and J are TRBV7-8 and TRBJ2-3; 11 positions match TRBD2. J gave up 3 bases and V 5 bases, and 4 bases lay outside the gene matches. Germline V lookup: CDR1 SGHVS, CDR2 FQNEAQ. CDR3 length equals 15 residues. The CDR3 coding sequence is TGTGCCAGCAGCCAAACTAGCGGGAGTACAGATACGCAGTATTTT. Amino acids: CASSQTSGSTDTQYF.

The gene calls are TRBV30 and TRBJ1-4; D not certain. Germline V CDR1 and CDR2: GTSNPN, SVGIG (reference sequence). The CDR3 covers 12 residues. V was shortened by 1 base and J by 5 bases, with 5 bases between the two germline ends. CDR3: CAWSAWNEKLFF. The DNA of the CDR3 is TGTGCCTGGAGTGCGTGGAATGAAAAACTGTTTTTT.

The gene calls are TRBV4-1 and TRBJ2-7, with D perhaps TRBD2 (6 bases). Germline CDR1 is MGHRA and CDR2 is YSYEKL. Deletions cut 3 bases from V and 3 bases from J, with 12 bases between. This CDR3 spans 14 amino acids. DNA for the CDR3: TGCGCCAGCAGCCACGGGCGGGGCAGCTACGAGCAGTACTTC. This codes for CASSHGRGSYEQYF.

The V and J genes are TRBV9 and TRBJ1-4; unclear D gene. Germline loops: CDR1 SGDLS, CDR2 YYNGEE. Trimming took 0 bases from V and 5 from J, leaving 11 bases between them. This CDR3 has 15 amino acids. The CDR3 region has the DNA TGTGCCAGCAGCGTAGTTGGAGCGAAAAATGAAAAACTGTTTTTT. Translation gives CASSVVGAKNEKLFF. The full variable domain, its missing parts supplied by reference TRBV9 and TRBJ1-4, is DSGVTQTPKHLITATGQRVTLRCSPRSGDLSVYWYQQSLDQGLQFLIQYYNGEERAKGNILERFSAQQFPDLHSELNLSSLELGDSALYFCASSVVGAKNEKLFFGSGTQLSVL.

This sequence joins TRBV2 and TRBJ1-3; D remains ambiguous. V was cut by 4 bases and J by 6 bases, with 25 bases left in between. CDR1 and CDR2 from the germline V gene are SNHLY and FYNNEI. The CDR3 extends over 18 amino acids. CDR3 sequence (DNA): TGTGCCAGCAGTGCCGGAGCCCTTTCCCGTTCGGCCCCAAACACCATATATTTT. Amino acids: CASSAGALSRSAPNTIYF.

This chain uses TRBV30 with TRBJ2-1, with a tentative D call TRBD2 (7 bases). The CDR3 spans 14 residues. Germline CDR1 and CDR2: GTSNPN and SVGIG (reference sequence). V was pared by 1 base and J by 8 bases, with 15 bases between. This CDR3 reads CAWSGQAGVDEQFF. The CDR3 DNA is TGTGCCTGGAGTGGACAGGCGGGGGTGGATGAGCAGTTCTTC.

The genes are TRBV6-6 and TRBJ2-7; unclear D gene. The CDR3 spans 12 residues. The V and J ends lost 6 bases and 7 bases respectively, with 13 bases between them. CDR1 is MNHNY and CDR2 is SVGAGI in the germline V gene (reference sequence). CDR3 in amino acids: CASSGPVDEQYF. The CDR3, as DNA: TGTGCCAGCAGCGGCCCGGTCGATGAGCAGTACTTC.

V and J are TRBV4-1 and TRBJ1-1; D possibly corresponds to TRBD1 (5 bases). The CDR3 is 17 amino acids. Trimming pared 0 bases from V and 3 bases from J, leaving 17 bases between. From germline, CDR1 is MGHRA and CDR2 YSYEKL. In DNA, the CDR3 is TGCGCCAGCAGCCAAGATGGCATGCGGGGCGAGTACACTGAAGCTTTCTTT. This sequence encodes CASSQDGMRGEYTEAFF.

The chain couples TRBV10-3 to TRBJ2-7; D perhaps matches TRBD2 (6 bases). The CDR3 runs to 13 residues. Trimming cost V 8 bases and J 4 bases, with 15 bases left between them. Per germline, CDR1 ENHRY and CDR2 SYGVKD. The CDR3 nucleotides are TGTGCCATCCTCCACGAGGACTATTACGAGCAGTACTTC. It is translated as CAILHEDYYEQYF.